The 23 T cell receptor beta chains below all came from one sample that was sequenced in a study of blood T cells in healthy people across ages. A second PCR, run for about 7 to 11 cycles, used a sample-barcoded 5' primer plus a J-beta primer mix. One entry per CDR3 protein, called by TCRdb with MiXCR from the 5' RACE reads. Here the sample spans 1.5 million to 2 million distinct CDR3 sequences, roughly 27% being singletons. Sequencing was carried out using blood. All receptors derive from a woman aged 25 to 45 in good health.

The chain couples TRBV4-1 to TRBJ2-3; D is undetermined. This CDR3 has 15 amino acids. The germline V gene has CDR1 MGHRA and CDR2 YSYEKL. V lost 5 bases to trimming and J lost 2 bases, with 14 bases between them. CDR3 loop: CASSKVVGLTDTQYF. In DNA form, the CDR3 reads TGCGCCAGCAGCAAAGTAGTGGGTCTCACAGATACGCAGTATTTT.

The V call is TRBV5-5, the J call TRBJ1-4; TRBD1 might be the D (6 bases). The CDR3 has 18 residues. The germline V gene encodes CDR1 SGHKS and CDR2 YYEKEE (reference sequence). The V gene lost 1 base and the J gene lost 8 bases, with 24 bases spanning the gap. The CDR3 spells CASSLFAKGDPLGEKLFF. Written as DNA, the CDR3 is TGTGCCAGCAGCTTGTTCGCCAAGGGGGATCCCCTTGGGGAAAAACTGTTTTTT.

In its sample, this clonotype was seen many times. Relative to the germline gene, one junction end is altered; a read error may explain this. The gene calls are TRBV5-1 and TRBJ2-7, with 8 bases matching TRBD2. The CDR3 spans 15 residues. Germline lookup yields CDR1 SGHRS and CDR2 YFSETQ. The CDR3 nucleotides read TGTGCCAGCAGTTTAGCCGGGACTAGTTCCCACGAGCAGTACTTC. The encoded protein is CASSLAGTSSHEQYF.

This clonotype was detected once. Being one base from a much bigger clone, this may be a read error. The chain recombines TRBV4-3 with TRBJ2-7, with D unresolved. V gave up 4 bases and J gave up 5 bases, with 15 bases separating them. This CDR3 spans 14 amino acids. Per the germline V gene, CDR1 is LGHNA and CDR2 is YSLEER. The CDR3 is CASSPSVTGHEQYF. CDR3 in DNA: TGCGCCAGCAGCCCCTCAGTTACGGGCCACGAGCAGTACTTC.

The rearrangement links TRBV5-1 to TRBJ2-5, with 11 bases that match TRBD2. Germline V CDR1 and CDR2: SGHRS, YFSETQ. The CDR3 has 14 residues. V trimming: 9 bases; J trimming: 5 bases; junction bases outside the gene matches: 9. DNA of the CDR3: TGCGCCATCTGGCTAGCGGGGGGTGGGGAGACCCAGTACTTC. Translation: CAIWLAGGGETQYF.

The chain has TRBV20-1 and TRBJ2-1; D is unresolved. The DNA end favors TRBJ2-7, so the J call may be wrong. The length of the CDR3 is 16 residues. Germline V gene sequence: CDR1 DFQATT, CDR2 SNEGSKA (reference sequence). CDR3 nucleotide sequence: TGCAGTGCTAGACCTTCTTTCGAAAGCTCCTACAATGAGCAGTACTTC. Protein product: CSARPSFESSYNEQYF.

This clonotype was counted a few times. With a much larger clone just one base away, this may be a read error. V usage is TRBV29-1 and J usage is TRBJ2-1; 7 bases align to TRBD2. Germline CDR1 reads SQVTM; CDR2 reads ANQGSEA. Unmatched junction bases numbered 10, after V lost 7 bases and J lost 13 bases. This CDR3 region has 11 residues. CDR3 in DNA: TGCAGCGCCGGCGGGGGAGAGACCCAGTTCTTC. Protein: CSAGGGETQFF.

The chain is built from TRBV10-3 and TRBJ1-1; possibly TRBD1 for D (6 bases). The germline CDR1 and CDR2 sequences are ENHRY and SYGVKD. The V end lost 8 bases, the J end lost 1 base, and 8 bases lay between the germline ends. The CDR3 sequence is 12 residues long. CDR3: CAIGGQNTEAFF. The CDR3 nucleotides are TGTGCCATCGGGGGACAGAACACTGAAGCTTTCTTT.

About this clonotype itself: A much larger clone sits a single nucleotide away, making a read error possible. The CDR3 sequence: CVSSYAGTSTDTQYF. CDR3 sequence (DNA): TGTGTCAGCAGTTACGCGGGTACTAGCACAGATACGCAGTATTTT. V usage is TRBV6-5 and J usage is TRBJ2-3; a weak D match, TRBD2 (5 bases). Germline values: CDR1 MNHEY, CDR2 SVGAGI. The CDR3 is 15 amino acids.

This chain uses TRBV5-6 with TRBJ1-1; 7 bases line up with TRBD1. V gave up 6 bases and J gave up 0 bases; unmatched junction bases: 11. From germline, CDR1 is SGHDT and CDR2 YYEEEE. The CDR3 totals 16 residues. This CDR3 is CASNTGAGQMNTEAFF. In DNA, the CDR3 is TGTGCCAGCAACACCGGGGCGGGACAGATGAACACTGAAGCTTTCTTT.

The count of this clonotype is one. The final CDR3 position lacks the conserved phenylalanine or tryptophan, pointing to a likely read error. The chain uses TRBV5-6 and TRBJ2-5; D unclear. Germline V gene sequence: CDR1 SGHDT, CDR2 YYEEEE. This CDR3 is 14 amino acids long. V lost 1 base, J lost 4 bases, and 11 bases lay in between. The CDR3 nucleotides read TGTGCCAGCAGCTTGAAAGTCAGTTCAGAGACCCAGTACGTC. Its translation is CASSLKVSSETQYV.

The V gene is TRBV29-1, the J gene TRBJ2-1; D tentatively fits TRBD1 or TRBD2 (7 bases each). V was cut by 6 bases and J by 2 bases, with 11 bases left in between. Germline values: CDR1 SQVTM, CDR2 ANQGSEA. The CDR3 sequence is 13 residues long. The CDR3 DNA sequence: TGCAGCGTCCAGGGGGGGACCTACAATGAGCAGTTCTTC. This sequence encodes CSVQGGTYNEQFF.

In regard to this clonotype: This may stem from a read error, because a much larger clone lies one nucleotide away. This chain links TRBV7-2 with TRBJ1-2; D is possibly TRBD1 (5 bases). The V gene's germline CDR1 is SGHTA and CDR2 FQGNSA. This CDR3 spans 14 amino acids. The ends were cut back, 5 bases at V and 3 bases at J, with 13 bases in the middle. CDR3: CASSIWDGDYGYTF. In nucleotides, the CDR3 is TGTGCCAGCAGCATTTGGGACGGGGACTATGGCTACACCTTC.

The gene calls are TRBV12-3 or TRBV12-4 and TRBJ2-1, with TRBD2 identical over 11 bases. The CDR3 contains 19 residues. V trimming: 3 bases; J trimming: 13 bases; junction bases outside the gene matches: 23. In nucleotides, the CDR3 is TGTGCCAGCAGTTTTGGGCTAGCGGGGGGCCTTCTATTAAGAGAGACCCAGTTCTTC. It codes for CASSFGLAGGLLLRETQFF.

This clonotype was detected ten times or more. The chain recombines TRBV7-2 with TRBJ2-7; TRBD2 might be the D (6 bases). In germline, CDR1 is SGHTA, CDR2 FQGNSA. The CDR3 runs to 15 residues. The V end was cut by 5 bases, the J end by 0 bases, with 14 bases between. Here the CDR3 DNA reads TGTGCCAGCAGCCCGGGGGACTTAAGCTCCTACGAGCAGTACTTC. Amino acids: CASSPGDLSSYEQYF.

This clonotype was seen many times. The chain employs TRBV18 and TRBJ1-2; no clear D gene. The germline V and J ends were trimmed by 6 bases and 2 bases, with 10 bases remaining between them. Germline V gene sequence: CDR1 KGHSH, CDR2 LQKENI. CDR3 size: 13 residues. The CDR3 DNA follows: TGTGCCAGCTCGGCTCAGTCCAACTATGGCTACACCTTC. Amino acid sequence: CASSAQSNYGYTF.

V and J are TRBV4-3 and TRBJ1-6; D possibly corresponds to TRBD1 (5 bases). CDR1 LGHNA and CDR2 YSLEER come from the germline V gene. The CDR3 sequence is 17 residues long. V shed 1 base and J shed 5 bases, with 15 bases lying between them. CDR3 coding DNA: TGCGCCAGCAGCCAAGTACCAGGGATAGAAGATAATTCACCCCTCCACTTT. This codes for CASSQVPGIEDNSPLHF.

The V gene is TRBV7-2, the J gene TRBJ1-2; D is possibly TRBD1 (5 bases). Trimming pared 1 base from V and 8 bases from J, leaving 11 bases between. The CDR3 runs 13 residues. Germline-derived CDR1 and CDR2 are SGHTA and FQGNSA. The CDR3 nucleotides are TGTGCCAGCAGCTTAGAGGGGCGGCGGGGCTACACCTTC. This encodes CASSLEGRRGYTF.

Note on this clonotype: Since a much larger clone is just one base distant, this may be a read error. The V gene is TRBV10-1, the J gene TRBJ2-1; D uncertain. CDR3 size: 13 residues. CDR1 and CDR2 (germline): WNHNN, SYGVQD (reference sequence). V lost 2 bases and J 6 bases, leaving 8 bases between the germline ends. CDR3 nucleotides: TGCGCCAGCAGTGAGCACCGATGCAATGAGCAGTTCTTC. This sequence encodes CASSEHRCNEQFF.

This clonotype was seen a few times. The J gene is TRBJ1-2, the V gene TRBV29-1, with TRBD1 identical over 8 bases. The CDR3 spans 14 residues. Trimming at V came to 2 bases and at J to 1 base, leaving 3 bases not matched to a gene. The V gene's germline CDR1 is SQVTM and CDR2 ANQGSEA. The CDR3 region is CSVELGQGNYGYTF. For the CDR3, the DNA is TGCAGCGTTGAACTAGGACAGGGTAACTATGGCTACACCTTC.

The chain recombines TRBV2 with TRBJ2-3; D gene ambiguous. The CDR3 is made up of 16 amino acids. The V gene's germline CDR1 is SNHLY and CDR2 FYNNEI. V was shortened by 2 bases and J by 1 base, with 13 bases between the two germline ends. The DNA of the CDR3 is TGTGCCAGCAGTGAATCGGTAGGCAGAGGCACAGATACGCAGTATTTT. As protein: CASSESVGRGTDTQYF.

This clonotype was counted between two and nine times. The CDR3 sequence is CSVVSPLAGWDTQYF. DNA for the CDR3: TGCAGCGTTGTATCTCCCCTAGCGGGATGGGATACGCAGTATTTT. The V and J genes are TRBV29-1 and TRBJ2-3, with TRBD2 matching 9 bases. Germline V lookup: CDR1 SQVTM, CDR2 ANQGSEA. J was trimmed by 6 bases and V by 4 bases; bases with no gene match: 11. There are 15 residues in the CDR3.

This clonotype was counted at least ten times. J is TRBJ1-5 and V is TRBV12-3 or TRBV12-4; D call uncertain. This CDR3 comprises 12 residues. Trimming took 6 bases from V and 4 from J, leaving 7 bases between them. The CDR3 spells CASSRLNQPQHF. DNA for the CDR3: TGTGCCAGCAGCCGGCTTAATCAGCCCCAGCATTTT.